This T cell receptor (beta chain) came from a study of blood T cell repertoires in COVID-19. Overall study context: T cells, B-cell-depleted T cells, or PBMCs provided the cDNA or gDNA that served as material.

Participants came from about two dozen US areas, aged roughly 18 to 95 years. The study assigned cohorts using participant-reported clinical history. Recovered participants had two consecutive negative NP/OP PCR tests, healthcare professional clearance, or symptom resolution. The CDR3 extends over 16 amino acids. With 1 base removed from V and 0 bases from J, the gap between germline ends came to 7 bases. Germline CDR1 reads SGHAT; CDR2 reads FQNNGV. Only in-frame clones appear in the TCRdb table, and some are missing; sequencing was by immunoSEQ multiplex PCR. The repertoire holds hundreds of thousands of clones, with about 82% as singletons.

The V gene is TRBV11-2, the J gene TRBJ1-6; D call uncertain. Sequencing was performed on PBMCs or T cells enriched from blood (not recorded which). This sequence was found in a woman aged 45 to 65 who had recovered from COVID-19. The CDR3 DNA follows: TGTGCCAGCAGCTTAGCAGGAGGCTCCTATAATTCACCCCTCCACTTT. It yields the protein CASSLAGGSYNSPLHF.